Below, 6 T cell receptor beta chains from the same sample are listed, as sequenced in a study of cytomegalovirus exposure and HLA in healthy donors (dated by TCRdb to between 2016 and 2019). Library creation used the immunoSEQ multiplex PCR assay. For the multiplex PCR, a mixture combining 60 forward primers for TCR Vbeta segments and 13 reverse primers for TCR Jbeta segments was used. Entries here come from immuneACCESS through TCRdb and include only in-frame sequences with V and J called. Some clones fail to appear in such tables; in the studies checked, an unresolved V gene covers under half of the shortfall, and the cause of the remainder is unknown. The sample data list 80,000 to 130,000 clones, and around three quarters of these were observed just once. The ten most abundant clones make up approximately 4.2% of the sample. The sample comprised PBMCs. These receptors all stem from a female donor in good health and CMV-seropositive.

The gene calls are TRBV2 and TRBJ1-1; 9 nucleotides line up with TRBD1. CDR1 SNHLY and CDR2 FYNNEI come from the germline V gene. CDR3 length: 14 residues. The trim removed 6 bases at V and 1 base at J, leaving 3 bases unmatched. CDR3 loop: CASSGTGKNTEAFF. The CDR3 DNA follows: TGTGCCAGCAGCGGGACAGGGAAGAACACTGAAGCTTTCTTT.

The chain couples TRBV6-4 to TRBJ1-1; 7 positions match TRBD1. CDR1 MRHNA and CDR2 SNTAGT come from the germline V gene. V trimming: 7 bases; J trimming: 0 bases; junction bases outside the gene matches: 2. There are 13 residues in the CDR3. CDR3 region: CASKDRMNTEAFF. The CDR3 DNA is TGTGCCAGCAAGGACAGGATGAACACTGAAGCTTTCTTT.

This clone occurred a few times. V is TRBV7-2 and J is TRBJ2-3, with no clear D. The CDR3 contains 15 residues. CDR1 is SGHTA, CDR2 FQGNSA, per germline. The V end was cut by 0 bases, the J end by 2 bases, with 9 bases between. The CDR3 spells CASSLAPLTTDTQYF. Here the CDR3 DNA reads TGTGCCAGCAGCTTAGCACCACTTACCACAGATACGCAGTATTTT.

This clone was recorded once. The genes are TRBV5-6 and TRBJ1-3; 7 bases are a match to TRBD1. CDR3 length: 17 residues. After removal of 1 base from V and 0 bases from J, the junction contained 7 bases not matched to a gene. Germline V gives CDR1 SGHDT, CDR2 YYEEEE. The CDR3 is CASSLLTGEISGNTIYF. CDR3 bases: TGTGCCAGCAGCTTGTTAACAGGGGAAATCTCTGGAAACACCATATATTTT. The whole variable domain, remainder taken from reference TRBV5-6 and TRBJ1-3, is DAGVTQSPTHLIKTRGQQVTLRCSPKSGHDTVSWYQQALGQGPQFIFQYYEEEERQRGNFPDRFSGHQFPNYSSELNVNALLLGDSALYLCASSLLTGEISGNTIYFGEGSWLTVV.

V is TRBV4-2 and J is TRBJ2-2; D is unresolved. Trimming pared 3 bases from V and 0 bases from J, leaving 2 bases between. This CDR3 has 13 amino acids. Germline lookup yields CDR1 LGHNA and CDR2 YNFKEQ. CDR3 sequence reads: CASSHTNTGELFF. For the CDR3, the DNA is TGTGCCAGCAGCCATACGAACACCGGGGAGCTGTTTTTT.

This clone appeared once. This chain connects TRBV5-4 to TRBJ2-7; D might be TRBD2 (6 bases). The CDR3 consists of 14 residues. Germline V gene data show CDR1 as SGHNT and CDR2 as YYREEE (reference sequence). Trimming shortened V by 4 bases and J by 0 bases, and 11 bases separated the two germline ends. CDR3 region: CASSRDSFSYEQYF. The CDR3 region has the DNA TGTGCCAGCAGCCGGGACTCTTTCTCCTACGAGCAGTACTTC.